This T cell receptor (beta chain) emerged from a study of T cell responses to AZD1222 COVID-19 vaccine. In regard to this clone: Its cognate antigen is unknown.

Profiled with immunoSEQ multiplex PCR; TCRdb holds only in-frame clones, not every one. The table lists more than 140,000 clones, around 89% of them singletons. Germline assignment: CDR1 SGHAT and CDR2 FQNNGV. V lost 1 base and J 13 bases, leaving 19 bases between the germline ends. The CDR3 consists of 14 residues. Overall study results and limits: Rises in breadth and depth of Spike-specific TCRs came after two AZD1222 doses. Donors, mostly white British, included more females; clonal diversity was possibly underestimated. No day 14 peak samples; only post-peak repertoires were characterized. It was only 6 or 7 AZD1222 recipients who were seropositive at baseline.

The clonotype originates from an adult in good health. The chain recombines TRBV11-2 with TRBJ1-2, with TRBD1 as a possible D gene (6 bases). Here the sequenced sample was peripheral blood, taken on day 0 of AZD1222 vaccination. CDR3 sequence: CASSLVGDHRDRTF. The CDR3 bases are TGTGCCAGCAGCTTAGTCGGGGACCACAGGGACCGCACCTTC.